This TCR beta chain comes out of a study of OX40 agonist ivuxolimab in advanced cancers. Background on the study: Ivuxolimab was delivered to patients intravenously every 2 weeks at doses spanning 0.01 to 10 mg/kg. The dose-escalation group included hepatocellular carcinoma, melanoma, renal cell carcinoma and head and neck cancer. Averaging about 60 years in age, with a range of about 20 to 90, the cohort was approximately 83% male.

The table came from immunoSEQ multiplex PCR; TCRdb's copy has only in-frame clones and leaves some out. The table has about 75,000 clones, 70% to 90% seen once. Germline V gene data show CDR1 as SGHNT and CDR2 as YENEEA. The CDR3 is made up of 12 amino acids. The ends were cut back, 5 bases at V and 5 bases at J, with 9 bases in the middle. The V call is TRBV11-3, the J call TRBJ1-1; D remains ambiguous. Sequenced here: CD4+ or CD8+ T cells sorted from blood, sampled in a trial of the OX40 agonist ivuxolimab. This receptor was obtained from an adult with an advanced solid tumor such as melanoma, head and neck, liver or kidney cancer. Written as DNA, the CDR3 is TGTGCCAGCAGCAAAAAGGGAACTGAAGCTTTCTTT. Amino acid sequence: CASSKKGTEAFF.